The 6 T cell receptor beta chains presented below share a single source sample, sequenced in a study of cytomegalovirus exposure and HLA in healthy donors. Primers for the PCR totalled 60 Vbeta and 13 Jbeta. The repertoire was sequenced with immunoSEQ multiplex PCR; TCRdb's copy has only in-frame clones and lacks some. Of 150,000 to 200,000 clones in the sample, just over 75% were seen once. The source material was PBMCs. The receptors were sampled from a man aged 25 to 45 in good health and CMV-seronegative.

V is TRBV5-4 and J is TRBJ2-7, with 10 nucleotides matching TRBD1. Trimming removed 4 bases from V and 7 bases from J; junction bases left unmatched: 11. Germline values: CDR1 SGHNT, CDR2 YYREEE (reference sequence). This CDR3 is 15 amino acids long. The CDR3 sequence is CASSGFGQGGGEQYF. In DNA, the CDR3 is TGTGCCAGCAGCGGCTTCGGACAGGGGGGCGGAGAGCAGTACTTC.

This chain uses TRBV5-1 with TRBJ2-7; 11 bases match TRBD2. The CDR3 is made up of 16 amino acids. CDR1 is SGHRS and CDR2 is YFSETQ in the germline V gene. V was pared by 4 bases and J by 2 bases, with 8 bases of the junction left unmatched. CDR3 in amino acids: CASSGGLAVGAYEQYF. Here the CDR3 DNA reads TGCGCCAGCAGCGGGGGACTAGCGGTCGGGGCCTACGAGCAGTACTTC.

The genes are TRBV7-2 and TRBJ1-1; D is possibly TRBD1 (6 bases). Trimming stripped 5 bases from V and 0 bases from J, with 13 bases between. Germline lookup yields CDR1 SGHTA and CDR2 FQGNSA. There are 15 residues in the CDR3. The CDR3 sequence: CASSLGQFLNTEAFF. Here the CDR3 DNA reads TGTGCCAGCAGCCTCGGACAGTTTCTGAACACTGAAGCTTTCTTT.

The CDR3 region has the DNA TGTGCCAGCAGTGACTTCGGCCGACCCGGAGGTGAAAAACTGTTTTTT. This codes for CASSDFGRPGGEKLFF. The genes are TRBV27 and TRBJ1-4; unclear D gene. Looked up from germline, CDR1 is MNHEY and CDR2 is SMNVEV (reference sequence). The CDR3 is 16 residues long. The V end lost 5 bases, the J end lost 7 bases, and 20 bases lay between the germline ends.

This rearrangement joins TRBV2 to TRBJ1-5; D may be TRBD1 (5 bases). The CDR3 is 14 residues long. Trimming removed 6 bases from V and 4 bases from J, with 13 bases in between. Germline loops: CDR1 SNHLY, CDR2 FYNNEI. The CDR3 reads CASRTRGWNQPQHF. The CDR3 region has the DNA TGTGCCAGCAGGACCCGGGGGTGGAATCAGCCCCAGCATTTT.

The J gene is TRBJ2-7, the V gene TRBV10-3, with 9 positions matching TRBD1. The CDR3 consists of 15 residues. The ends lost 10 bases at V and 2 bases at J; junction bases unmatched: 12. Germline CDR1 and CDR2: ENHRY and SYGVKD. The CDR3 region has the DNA TGTGCCACCTCCGCCGCGGGACAGGGAACCTACGAGCAGTACTTC. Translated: CATSAAGQGTYEQYF.